These T cell receptor beta chains were read from a single sample in a study of regulatory T cells in long-lasting Graves disease. MiXCR was run by TCRdb on the multiplex PCR reads, yielding one entry per CDR3 protein. The table records roughly 420,000 distinct CDR3 sequences, about 15% of them present only once. The sample was also linked to a second study, of T cells in Graves' hyperthyroidism and ophthalmopathy.

The sample consisted of peripheral blood mononuclear cells (PBMCs), taken at new diagnosis, from a patient treated with antithyroid drugs. These receptors all come from a woman aged 50 to 60 with Graves disease. Each CDR3 is given with its conserved first and last residue. D genes are given only for firm matches. Expanded clones get a size class; other rows say once, few or many, or leave the size out.

TRBV28	TRBJ2-5	NA	many	CASSLMGLQETQYF	TGTGCCAGCAGTTTAATGGGCCTCCAAGAGACCCAGTACTTC
TRBV10-3	TRBJ1-4	NA	NA	CAISDARGPNEKLFF	TGTGCCATCAGTGATGCGAGGGGCCCTAATGAAAAACTGTTTTTT
TRBV20-1	TRBJ1-4	NA	many	CSARSEKLFF	TGCAGTGCTAGAAGCGAAAAACTGTTTTTT
TRBV4-1	TRBJ2-1	NA	few	CASSHPTASSYNEQFF	TGCGCCAGCAGCCACCCCACGGCGAGCTCCTACAATGAGCAGTTCTTC
TRBV28	TRBJ2-7	TRBD1	many	CASRTGGVGYEQYF	TGTGCCAGCAGGACAGGGGGCGTGGGCTACGAGCAGTACTTC
TRBV27	TRBJ1-1	NA	many	CASSLSRGGGEAFF	TGTGCCAGCAGTTTATCCAGGGGAGGGGGTGAAGCTTTCTTT
TRBV28	TRBJ2-7	NA	NA	CASSVRGGPYEQYF	TGTGCCAGCAGCGTTAGGGGGGGGCCCTACGAGCAGTACTTC
TRBV20-1	TRBJ2-5	NA	many	CSARDYQRRGSETQYF	TGCAGTGCTAGAGATTACCAAAGAAGGGGTTCGGAGACCCAGTACTTC
TRBV6-1	TRBJ1-2	NA	many	CASSKQGNYGYTF	TGTGCCAGCAGCAAACAGGGAAACTATGGCTACACCTTC
TRBV20-1	TRBJ2-7	NA	many	CSARDRAYEQYF	TGCAGTGCTAGAGACAGGGCCTACGAGCAGTACTTC
TRBV28	TRBJ2-7	TRBD2	NA	CASSKGTSGRIHEQYF	TGTGCCAGCAGCAAAGGGACTAGCGGGAGAATCCACGAGCAGTACTTC
TRBV5-1	TRBJ1-1	NA	NA	CPSSFYPTNMNTEAFF	TGTCCCAGCAGCTTTTATCCGACAAACATGAACACTGAAGCTTTCTTT
TRBV28	TRBJ1-6	NA	many	CASSGETVYSPLHF	TGTGCCAGTAGTGGTGAGACAGTTTATTCACCCCTCCACTTT
TRBV3-1	TRBJ2-2	TRBD1	NA	CASSQWDRAHTGELFF	TGTGCCAGCAGCCAATGGGACAGGGCCCACACCGGGGAGCTGTTTTTT
TRBV19	TRBJ2-5	TRBD1	NA	CASRQPGQGAEETQYF	TGTGCCAGTAGACAACCCGGACAGGGGGCCGAGGAGACCCAGTACTTC
TRBV6-1	TRBJ1-1	NA	many	CASSPDNPNTEAFF	TGTGCCAGCAGTCCCGACAACCCAAACACTGAAGCTTTCTTT
TRBV7-9	TRBJ2-1	TRBD2	many	CASSFRASGSRGNEQFF	TGTGCCAGCAGCTTTCGGGCTAGCGGGAGTCGAGGCAATGAGCAGTTCTTC
TRBV5-1	TRBJ2-1	TRBD2	NA	CASSGLAGFLDNEQFF	TGCGCCAGCAGCGGGTTAGCGGGATTCCTCGACAATGAGCAGTTCTTC
TRBV28	TRBJ2-1	NA	NA	CASSLWGGGPINEQFF	TGTGCCAGCAGTTTATGGGGGGGGGGGCCGATCAATGAGCAGTTCTTC
TRBV7-3	TRBJ2-2	TRBD1	few	CASSVDRGGELFF	TGTGCCAGCAGCGTAGACAGGGGCGGGGAGCTGTTTTTT
TRBV10-1	TRBJ2-7	TRBD2	many	CASSRTREGEQYF	TGCGCCAGCAGTAGGACTAGGGAGGGCGAGCAGTACTTC
TRBV3-1	TRBJ2-1	NA	NA	CASSTRTGGNEQFF	TGTGCCAGCAGCACTCGGACTGGAGGCAATGAGCAGTTCTTC
TRBV12-3/TRBV12-4	TRBJ2-2	NA	many	CASSFQGPNTGELFF	TGTGCCAGCAGTTTCCAGGGACCGAACACCGGGGAGCTGTTTTTT